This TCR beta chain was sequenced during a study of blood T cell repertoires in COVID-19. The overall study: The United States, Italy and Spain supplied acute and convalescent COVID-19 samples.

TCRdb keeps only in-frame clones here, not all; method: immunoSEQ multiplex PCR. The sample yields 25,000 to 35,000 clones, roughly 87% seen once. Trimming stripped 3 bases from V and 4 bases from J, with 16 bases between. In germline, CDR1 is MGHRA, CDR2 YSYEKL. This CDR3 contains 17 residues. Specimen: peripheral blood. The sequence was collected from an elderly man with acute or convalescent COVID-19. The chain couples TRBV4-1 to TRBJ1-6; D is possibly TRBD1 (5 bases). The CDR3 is CASSQSWGGDYNSPLHF. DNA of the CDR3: TGCGCCAGCAGCCAGAGCTGGGGAGGGGATTATAATTCACCCCTCCACTTT.